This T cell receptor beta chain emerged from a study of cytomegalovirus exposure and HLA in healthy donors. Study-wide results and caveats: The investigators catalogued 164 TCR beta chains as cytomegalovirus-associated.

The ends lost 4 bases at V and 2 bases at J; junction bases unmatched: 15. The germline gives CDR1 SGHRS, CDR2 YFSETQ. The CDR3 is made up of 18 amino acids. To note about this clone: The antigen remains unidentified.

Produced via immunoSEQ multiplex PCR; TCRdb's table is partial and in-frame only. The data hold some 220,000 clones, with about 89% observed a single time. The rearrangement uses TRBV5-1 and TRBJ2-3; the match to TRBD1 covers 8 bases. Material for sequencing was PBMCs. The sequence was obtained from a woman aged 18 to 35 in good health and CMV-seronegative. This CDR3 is CASSTGRQGLALTDTQYF. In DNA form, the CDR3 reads TGCGCCAGCAGCACAGGAAGACAGGGGCTGGCCCTCACAGATACGCAGTATTTT. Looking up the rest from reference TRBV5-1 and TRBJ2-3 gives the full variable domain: KAGVTQTPRYLIKTRGQQVTLSCSPISGHRSVSWYQQTPGQGLQFLFEYFSETQRNKGNFPGRFSGRQFSNSRSEMNVSTLELGDSALYLCASSTGRQGLALTDTQYFGPGTRLTVL.